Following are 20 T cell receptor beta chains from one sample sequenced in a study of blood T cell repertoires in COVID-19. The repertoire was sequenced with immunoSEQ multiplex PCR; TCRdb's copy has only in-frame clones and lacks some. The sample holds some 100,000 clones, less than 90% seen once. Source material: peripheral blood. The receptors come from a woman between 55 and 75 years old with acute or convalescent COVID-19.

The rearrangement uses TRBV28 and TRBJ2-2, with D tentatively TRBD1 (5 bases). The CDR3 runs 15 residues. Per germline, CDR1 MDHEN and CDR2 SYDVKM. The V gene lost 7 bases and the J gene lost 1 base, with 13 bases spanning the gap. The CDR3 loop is CASISSGQNTGELFF. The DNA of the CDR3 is TGTGCCAGCATCAGCTCCGGACAGAACACCGGGGAGCTGTTTTTT.

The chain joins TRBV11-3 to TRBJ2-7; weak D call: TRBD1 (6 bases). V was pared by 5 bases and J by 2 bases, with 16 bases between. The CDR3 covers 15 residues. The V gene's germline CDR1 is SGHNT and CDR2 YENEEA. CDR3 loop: CASSLRPGQAYEQYF. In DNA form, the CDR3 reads TGTGCCAGCAGCCTAAGACCGGGACAAGCCTACGAGCAGTACTTC. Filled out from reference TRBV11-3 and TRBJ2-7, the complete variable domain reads EAGVVQSPRYKIIEKKQPVAFWCNPISGHNTLYWYLQNLGQGPELLIRYENEEAVDDSQLPKDRFSAERLKGVDSTLKIQPAELGDSAVYLCASSLRPGQAYEQYFGPGTRLTVT.

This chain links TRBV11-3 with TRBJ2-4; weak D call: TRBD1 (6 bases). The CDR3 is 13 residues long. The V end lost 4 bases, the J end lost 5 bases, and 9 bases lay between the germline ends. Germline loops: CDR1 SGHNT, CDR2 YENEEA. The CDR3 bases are TGTGCCAGCAGCTCGGGACAACAAAACATTCAGTACTTC. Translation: CASSSGQQNIQYF.

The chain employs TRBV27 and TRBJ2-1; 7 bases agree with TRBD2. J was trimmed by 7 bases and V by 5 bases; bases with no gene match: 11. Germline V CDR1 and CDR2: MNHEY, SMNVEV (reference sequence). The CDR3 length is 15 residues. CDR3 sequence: CASSQPGLGGNEQFF. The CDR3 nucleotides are TGTGCCAGCAGTCAGCCGGGACTCGGGGGGAATGAGCAGTTCTTC.

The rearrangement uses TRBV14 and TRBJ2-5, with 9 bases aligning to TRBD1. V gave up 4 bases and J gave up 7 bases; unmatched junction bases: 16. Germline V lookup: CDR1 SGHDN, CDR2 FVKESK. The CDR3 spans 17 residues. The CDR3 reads CASSPTMGPGTGWTQYF. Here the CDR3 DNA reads TGTGCCAGCAGCCCAACAATGGGACCGGGGACAGGGTGGACCCAGTACTTC.

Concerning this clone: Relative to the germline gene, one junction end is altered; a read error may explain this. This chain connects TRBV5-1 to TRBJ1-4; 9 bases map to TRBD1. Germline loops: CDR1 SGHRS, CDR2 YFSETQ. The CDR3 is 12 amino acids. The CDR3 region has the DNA TGCGCCAGCAGCACAGGACAGGGGCCCAAGGCTTTT. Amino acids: CASSTGQGPKAF.

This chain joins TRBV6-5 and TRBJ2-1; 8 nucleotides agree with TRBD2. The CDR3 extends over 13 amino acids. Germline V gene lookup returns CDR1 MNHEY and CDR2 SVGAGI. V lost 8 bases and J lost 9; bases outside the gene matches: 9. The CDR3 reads CASGGSGVSEQFF. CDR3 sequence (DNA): TGTGCCAGCGGAGGTAGCGGGGTTAGTGAGCAGTTCTTC.

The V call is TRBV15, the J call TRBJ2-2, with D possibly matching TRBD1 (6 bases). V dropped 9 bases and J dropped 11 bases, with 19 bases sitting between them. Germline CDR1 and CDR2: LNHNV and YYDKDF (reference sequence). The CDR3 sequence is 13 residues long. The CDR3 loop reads CATGSRSGVELFF. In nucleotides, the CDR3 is TGTGCCACTGGCAGTCGGTCAGGGGTCGAGCTGTTTTTT.

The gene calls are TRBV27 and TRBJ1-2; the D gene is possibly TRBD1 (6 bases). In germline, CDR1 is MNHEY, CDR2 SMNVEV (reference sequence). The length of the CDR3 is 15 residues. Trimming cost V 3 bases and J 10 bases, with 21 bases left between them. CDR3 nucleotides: TGTGCCAGCAGTTTTAAATCAGGGGATTTCCTCCTCTACACCTTC. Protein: CASSFKSGDFLLYTF.

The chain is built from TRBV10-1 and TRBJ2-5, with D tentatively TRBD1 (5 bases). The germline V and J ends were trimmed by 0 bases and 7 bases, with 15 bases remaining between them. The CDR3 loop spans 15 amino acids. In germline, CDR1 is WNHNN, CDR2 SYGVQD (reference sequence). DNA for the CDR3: TGCGCCAGCAGTGAGTCGGCGCTAGGGGCGGTGACCCAGTACTTC. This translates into CASSESALGAVTQYF.

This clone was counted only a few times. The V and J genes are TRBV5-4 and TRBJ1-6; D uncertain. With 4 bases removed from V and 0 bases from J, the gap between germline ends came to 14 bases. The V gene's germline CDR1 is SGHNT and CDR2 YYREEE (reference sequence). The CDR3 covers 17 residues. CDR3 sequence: CASSQGRGGSYNSPLHF. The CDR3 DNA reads TGTGCCAGCAGCCAAGGACGGGGAGGCTCCTATAATTCACCCCTCCACTTT.

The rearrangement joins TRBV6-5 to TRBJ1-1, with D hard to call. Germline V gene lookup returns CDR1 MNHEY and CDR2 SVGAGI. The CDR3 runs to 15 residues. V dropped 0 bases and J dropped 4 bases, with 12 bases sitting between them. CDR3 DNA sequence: TGTGCCAGCAGTTACTCGACGGGGTACCCCACTGAAGCTTTCTTT. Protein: CASSYSTGYPTEAFF.

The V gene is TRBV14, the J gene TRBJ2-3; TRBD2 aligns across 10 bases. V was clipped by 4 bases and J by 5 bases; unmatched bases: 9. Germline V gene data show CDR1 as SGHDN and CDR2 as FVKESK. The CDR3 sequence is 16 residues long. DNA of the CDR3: TGTGCCAGCAGCCTAAGGACTAGCGGTGTGAAAGATACGCAGTATTTT. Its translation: CASSLRTSGVKDTQYF.

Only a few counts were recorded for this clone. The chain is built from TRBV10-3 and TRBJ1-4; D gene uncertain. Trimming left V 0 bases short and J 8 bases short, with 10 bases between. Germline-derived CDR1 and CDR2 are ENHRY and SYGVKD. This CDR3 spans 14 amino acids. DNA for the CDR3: TGTGCCATCAGTGAGTCGAACGGGTGGGAAAAACTGTTTTTT. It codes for CAISESNGWEKLFF.

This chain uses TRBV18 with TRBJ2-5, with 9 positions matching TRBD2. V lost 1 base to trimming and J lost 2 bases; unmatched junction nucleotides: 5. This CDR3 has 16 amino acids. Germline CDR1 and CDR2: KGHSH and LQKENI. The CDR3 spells CASSPRIAGEQETQYF. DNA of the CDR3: TGTGCCAGCTCACCACGTATAGCGGGGGAACAAGAGACCCAGTACTTC. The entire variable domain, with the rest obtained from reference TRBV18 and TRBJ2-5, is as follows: NAGVMQNPRHLVRRRGQEARLRCSPMKGHSHVYWYRQLPEEGLKFMVYLQKENIIDESGMPKERFSAEFPKEGPSILRIQQVVRGDSAAYFCASSPRIAGEQETQYFGPGTRLLVL.

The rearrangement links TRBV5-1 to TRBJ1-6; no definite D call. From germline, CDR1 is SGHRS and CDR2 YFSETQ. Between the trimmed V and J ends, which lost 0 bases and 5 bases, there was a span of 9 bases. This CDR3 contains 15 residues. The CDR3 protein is CASSLDPRDNSPLHF. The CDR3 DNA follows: TGCGCCAGCAGCTTGGACCCACGAGATAATTCACCCCTCCACTTT. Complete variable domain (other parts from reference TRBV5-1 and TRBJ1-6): KAGVTQTPRYLIKTRGQQVTLSCSPISGHRSVSWYQQTPGQGLQFLFEYFSETQRNKGNFPGRFSGRQFSNSRSEMNVSTLELGDSALYLCASSLDPRDNSPLHFGNGTRLTVT.

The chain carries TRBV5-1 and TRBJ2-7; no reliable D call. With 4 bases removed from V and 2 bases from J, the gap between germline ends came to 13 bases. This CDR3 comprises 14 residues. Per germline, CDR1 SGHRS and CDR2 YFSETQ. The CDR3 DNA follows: TGCGCCAGCAGCAGCGATAAAACCCCCTACGAGCAGTACTTC. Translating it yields CASSSDKTPYEQYF.

The CDR3 reads CASSYFLGTYEQYF. CDR3 sequence (DNA): TGTGCCAGCAGTTACTTCCTAGGAACCTACGAGCAGTACTTC. V usage is TRBV6-5 and J usage is TRBJ2-7, with D uncertain. Germline CDR1 and CDR2: MNHEY and SVGAGI. The V and J ends lost 1 base and 2 bases respectively, with 9 bases between them. The CDR3 is made up of 14 amino acids.

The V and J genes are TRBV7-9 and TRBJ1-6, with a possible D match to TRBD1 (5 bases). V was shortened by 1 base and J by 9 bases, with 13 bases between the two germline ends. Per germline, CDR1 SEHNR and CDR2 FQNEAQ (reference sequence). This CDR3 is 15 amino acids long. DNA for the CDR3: TGTGCCAGCAGCTTAGTGGGCAAAAGGGGTTCACCCCTCCACTTT. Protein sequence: CASSLVGKRGSPLHF.

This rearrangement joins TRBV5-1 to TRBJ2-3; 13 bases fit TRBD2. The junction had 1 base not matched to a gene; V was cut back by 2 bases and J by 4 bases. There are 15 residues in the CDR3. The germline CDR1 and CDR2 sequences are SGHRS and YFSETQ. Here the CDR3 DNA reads TGCGCCAGCAGCTTCACTAGCGGGAGGGCAGATACGCAGTATTTT. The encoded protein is CASSFTSGRADTQYF.